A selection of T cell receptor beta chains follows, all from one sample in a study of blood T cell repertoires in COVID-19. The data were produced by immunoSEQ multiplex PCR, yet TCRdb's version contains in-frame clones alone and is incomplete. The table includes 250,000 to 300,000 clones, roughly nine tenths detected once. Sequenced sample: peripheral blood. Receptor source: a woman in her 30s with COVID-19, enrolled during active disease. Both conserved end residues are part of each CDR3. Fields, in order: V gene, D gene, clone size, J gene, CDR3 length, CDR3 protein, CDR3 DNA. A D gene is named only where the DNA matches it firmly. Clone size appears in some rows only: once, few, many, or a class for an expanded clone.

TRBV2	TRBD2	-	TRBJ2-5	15	CASSEVGGRQETQYF	TGTGCCAGCAGTGAAGTTGGCGGGAGACAAGAGACCCAGTACTTC
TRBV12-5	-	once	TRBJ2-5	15	CASGLGLRGAETQYF	TGTGCTAGTGGTTTGGGACTGCGCGGGGCGGAGACCCAGTACTTC
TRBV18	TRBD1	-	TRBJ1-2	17	CASLPGTGPRLNYGYTF	TGTGCCAGCCTACCTGGGACAGGGCCACGGCTAAACTATGGCTACACCTTC
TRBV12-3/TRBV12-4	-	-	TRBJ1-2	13	CASKRVNDYGYTF	TGTGCCAGCAAGAGGGTGAATGACTATGGCTACACCTTC
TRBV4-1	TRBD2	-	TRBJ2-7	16	CASSQGVAGGYYEQYF	TGCGCCAGCAGCCAAGGAGTAGCGGGGGGGTATTACGAGCAGTACTTC
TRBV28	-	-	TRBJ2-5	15	CASSLSLRVKETQYF	TGTGCCAGCAGTTTAAGTTTGCGGGTTAAAGAGACCCAGTACTTC
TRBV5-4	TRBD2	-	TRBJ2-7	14	CASSLAGGPYEQYF	TGTGCCAGCAGCTTGGCGGGGGGGCCCTACGAGCAGTACTTC
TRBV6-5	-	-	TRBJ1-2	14	CASSYTTGTYGYTF	TGTGCCAGCAGTTACACGACAGGAACCTATGGCTACACCTTC
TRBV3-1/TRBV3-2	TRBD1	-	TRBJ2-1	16	CASSQEGRQGKGEQFF	TGTGCCAGCAGCCAAGAGGGTCGACAGGGTAAGGGTGAGCAGTTCTTC
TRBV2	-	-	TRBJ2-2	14	CASRGESNTGELFF	TGTGCCAGCAGAGGGGAATCTAACACCGGGGAGCTGTTTTTT
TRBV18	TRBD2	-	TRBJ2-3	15	CASSQAGGPRDTQYF	TGTGCCAGCTCACAAGCGGGGGGGCCAAGAGATACGCAGTATTTT
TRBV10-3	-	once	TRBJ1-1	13	CAISEYAGTEAFF	TGTGCCATCAGTGAGTATGCGGGAACTGAAGCTTTCTTT
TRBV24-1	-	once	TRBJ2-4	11	CATSDRRDKYF	TGTGCCACCAGTGACCGCCGGGACAAGTACTTC
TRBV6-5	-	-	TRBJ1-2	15	CATLKGGVPPYGYTF	TGTGCCACCCTGAAAGGAGGGGTCCCCCCCTATGGCTACACCTTC
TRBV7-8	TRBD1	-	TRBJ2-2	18	CASTFDLRTGPNTGELFF	TGTGCCAGCACCTTTGACCTAAGGACAGGGCCGAACACCGGGGAGCTGTTTTTT
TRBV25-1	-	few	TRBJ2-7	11	CASQEAYEQYF	TGTGCCAGCCAGGAGGCCTACGAGCAGTACTTC
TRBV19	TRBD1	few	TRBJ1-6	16	CASSIAGQGDNSPLHF	TGTGCCAGTAGTATAGCCGGACAGGGTGATAATTCACCCCTCCACTTT
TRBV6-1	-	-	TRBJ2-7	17	CASSGGRNFLSSYEQYF	TGTGCCAGCAGTGGGGGCCGGAACTTCTTGAGCTCCTACGAGCAGTACTTC
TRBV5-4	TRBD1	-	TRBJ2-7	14	CASSLGTGFAEQYF	TGTGCCAGCAGCCTTGGGACAGGGTTTGCCGAGCAGTACTTC
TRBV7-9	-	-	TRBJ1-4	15	CASSTNDIRREKLFF	TGTGCCAGCAGCACCAACGACATCCGGCGTGAAAAACTGTTTTTT
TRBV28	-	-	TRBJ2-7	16	CASSVTSGTRTYEQYF	TGTGCCAGCAGTGTCACCTCCGGGACAAGGACCTACGAGCAGTACTTC
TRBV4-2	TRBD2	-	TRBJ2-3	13	CASSYGLVRTQYF	TGTGCCAGCAGCTACGGACTAGTTCGCACGCAGTATTTT
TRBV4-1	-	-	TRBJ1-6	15	CASSQQQGSNSPLHF	TGCGCCAGCAGCCAGCAACAGGGTTCCAATTCACCCCTCCACTTT
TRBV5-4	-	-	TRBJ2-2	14	CASSLEGRSGELFF	TGTGCCAGCAGCTTGGAAGGGAGATCCGGGGAGCTGTTTTTT
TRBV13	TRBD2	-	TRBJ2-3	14	CASSLRGGTDTQYF	TGTGCCAGCAGCTTACGGGGGGGCACAGATACGCAGTATTTT
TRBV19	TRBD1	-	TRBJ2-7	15	CASSIQTGGIYEQYF	TGTGCCAGTAGTATCCAGACAGGGGGGATCTACGAGCAGTACTTC
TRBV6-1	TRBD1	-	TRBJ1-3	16	CASSGGPGGFGNTIYF	TGTGCCAGCAGTGGCGGCCCAGGGGGCTTTGGAAACACCATATATTTT
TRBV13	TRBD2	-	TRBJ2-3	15	CASSPGLAASYTQYF	TGTGCCAGCAGCCCAGGACTAGCGGCCTCTTATACGCAGTATTTT
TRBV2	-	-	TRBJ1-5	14	CASGSLRGSQPQHF	TGTGCCAGCGGGAGCCTACGAGGGAGTCAGCCCCAGCATTTT
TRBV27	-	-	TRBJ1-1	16	CASSWGAGRTNTEAFF	TGTGCCAGCAGTTGGGGTGCGGGACGGACGAACACTGAAGCTTTCTTT
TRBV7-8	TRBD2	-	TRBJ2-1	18	CASSLGLAGGIVYNEQFF	TGTGCCAGCAGCTTAGGACTAGCGGGGGGAATAGTCTACAATGAGCAGTTCTTC
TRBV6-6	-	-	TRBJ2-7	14	CASNWWGREYEQYF	TGTGCCAGCAATTGGTGGGGGCGGGAGTACGAGCAGTACTTC
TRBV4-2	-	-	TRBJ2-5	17	CASSQGVGQIFQETQYF	TGTGCCAGCAGCCAGGGGGTTGGACAGATATTTCAAGAGACCCAGTACTTC
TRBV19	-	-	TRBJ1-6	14	CASSIGNRNSPLHF	TGTGCCAGTAGTATAGGGAACAGAAATTCACCCCTCCACTTT
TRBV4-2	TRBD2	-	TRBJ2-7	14	CASSELAESYEQYF	TGTGCCAGCAGCGAACTAGCGGAGAGCTACGAGCAGTACTTC
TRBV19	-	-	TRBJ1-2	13	CASSWSGEYGYTF	TGTGCCAGTAGTTGGTCAGGGGAGTATGGCTACACCTTC
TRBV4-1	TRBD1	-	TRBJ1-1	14	CASSQRTGLTEAFF	TGCGCCAGCAGCCAAAGGACAGGGCTCACTGAAGCTTTCTTT
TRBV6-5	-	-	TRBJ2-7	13	CASRNAGGHEQYF	TGTGCCAGCAGGAACGCGGGTGGCCACGAGCAGTACTTC
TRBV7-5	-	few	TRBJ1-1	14	CVRSLGEGGTEAFF	TGTGTCAGAAGCTTAGGGGAGGGAGGAACTGAAGCTTTCTTT
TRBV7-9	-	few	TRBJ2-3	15	CASSVAGAGSDTQYF	TGTGCCAGCAGCGTCGCCGGGGCGGGGTCAGATACGCAGTATTTT
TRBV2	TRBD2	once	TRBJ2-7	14	CASTESRLAYEQYF	TGTGCCAGCACCGAGTCTAGACTAGCGTACGAGCAGTACTTC
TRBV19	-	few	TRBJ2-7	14	CASKRSARGYEQYF	TGTGCCAGTAAACGGAGTGCCCGAGGCTACGAGCAGTACTTC
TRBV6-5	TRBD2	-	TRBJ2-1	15	CASTGLAGAYNEQFF	TGTGCCAGCACTGGACTAGCGGGGGCCTACAATGAGCAGTTCTTC
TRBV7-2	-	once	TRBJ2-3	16	CASSLGGRISTDTQYF	TGTGCCAGCAGCTTAGGCGGGCGGATTAGCACAGATACGCAGTATTTT
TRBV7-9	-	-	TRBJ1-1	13	CASSEVGNTEAFF	TGTGCCAGCTCCGAGGTGGGGAACACTGAAGCTTTCTTT
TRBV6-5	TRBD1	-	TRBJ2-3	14	CASSSGQVVLPQYF	TGTGCCAGCAGTTCTGGACAGGTAGTCCTTCCGCAGTATTTT
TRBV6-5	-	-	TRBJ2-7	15	CASSYSGGWGYEQYF	TGTGCCAGCAGTTACTCCGGCGGGTGGGGCTACGAGCAGTACTTC
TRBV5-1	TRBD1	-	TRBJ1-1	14	CASKETGPQTEAFF	TGCGCCAGCAAAGAGACAGGGCCTCAAACTGAAGCTTTCTTT
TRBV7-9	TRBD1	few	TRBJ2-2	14	CASSLGDRGKELFF	TGTGCCAGCAGCTTAGGGGACAGGGGGAAGGAGCTGTTTTTT
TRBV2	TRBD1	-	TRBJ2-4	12	CATQGAKNIQYF	TGTGCCACCCAGGGGGCGAAAAACATTCAGTACTTC
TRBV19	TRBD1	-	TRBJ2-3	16	CASSIVKGGGTDTQYF	TGTGCCAGTAGTATAGTGAAAGGGGGCGGGACAGATACGCAGTATTTT
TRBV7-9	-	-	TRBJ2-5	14	CASSWARGEETQYF	TGTGCCAGCAGCTGGGCACGGGGTGAGGAGACCCAGTACTTC
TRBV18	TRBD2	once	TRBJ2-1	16	CASSQRTSGLNNEQFF	TGTGCCAGCTCACAGAGGACTAGCGGGCTCAACAATGAGCAGTTCTTC
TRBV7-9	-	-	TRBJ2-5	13	CASSPVLDRTQYF	TGTGCCAGCAGCCCGGTTCTCGATCGGACCCAGTACTTC
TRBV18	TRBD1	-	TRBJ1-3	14	CASSPGTGENTIYF	TGTGCCAGCTCACCCGGGACAGGGGAAAACACCATATATTTT
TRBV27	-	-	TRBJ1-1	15	CASSLGAYWHTEAFF	TGTGCCAGCAGTTTGGGGGCGTATTGGCACACTGAAGCTTTCTTT
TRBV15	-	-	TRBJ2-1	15	CATSRDRTGYNEQFF	TGTGCCACCAGCAGAGATAGGACTGGGTACAATGAGCAGTTCTTC
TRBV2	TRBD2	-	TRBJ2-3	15	CASSPLAGGADTQYF	TGTGCCAGCAGTCCTCTAGCGGGGGGCGCAGATACGCAGTATTTT
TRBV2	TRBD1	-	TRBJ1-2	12	CASIRQGAGHTF	TGTGCCAGCATACGACAGGGGGCGGGTCACACCTTC
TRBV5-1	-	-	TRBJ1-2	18	CARVGQPRGTIGLRAPTF	TGCGCCAGAGTGGGGCAGCCACGAGGAACTATCGGTCTCCGGGCTCCCACCTTC